The entry below describes one T cell receptor (beta chain). Which antigen it targets is not known. Base qualities were left out, and no much larger clone turns up one base away. These data come from a study of OX40 agonist ivuxolimab in advanced cancers. At the level of the whole study: Ivuxolimab was a fully human IgG2 agonistic monoclonal antibody targeting the costimulatory receptor OX40 (CD134). Intravenous ivuxolimab was administered to patients every 2 weeks at six dose levels: 0.01, 0.1, 0.3, 1.5, 3 and 10 mg/kg. Of the approximately 54 dose-escalation patients, hepatocellular carcinoma was present in about 20, melanoma in roughly 15, renal cell carcinoma in 9 and head and neck cancer in 9. A male proportion of nearly 85% and a mean age of 60 years, ranging from roughly 20 to 80, were recorded for the dose-escalation cohort. Patients were allowed to have had prior anti-PD-1, anti-PD-L1 or anti-CTLA-4 therapy, and approximately 39% of the dose-escalation patients had been treated with checkpoint inhibitors. Partial responses occurred in three dose-escalation patients, of whom one had hepatocellular carcinoma and two had cutaneous melanoma. Peripheral TCRbeta sequencing aimed to test whether ivuxolimab altered TCR sequence diversity and caused clonal T-cell expansion. The monotherapy dose-escalation portion (N ≈ 55 patients) of the phase I ivuxolimab trial is reported in the paper. Here is what the overall study found, with its caveats: Which antigens the clonally expanded peripheral T cells were specific for was not determined. Low levels of normalized T-cell clonal expansion were also seen in some patients who did not respond. At doses of 0.1 to 3.0 mg/kg, clonal expansion of both CD4+ and CD8+ blood T cells was observed from baseline to week 6. Partial responders in the 0.1-3.0 mg/kg groups had among the lowest normalized peripheral clonal expansion, especially among CD8+ T cells. On average, CD8+ T cells showed more expanded clones than CD4+ T cells after ivuxolimab.

To sequence the TCRbeta CDR3 region, genomic DNA was isolated from the sorted cells. TCRbeta CDR3 regions were sequenced using the immunoSEQ Assay. TCRdb retrieved this table from immuneACCESS and kept in-frame rearrangements only. Not all clones are present; in checked studies, unresolved V genes account for under half, and no reason is known for the remainder. This sample comprises about 18,000 clones, just over 70% of them detected only once. Roughly 17% of the sample lies in the top ten. Patients with a history of autoimmune disease or receiving systemic immunosuppression were excluded from the trial. Peripheral blood for TCR sequencing was collected from all dose cohorts at baseline, on cycle 4 day 1, and on cycle 7 day 1. The samples were drawn from a first-in-human, open-label, multicenter phase I dose-escalation trial of ivuxolimab. Adults with locally advanced or metastatic melanoma, renal cell, hepatocellular, or head and neck squamous cell carcinoma were enrolled in the trial. CD4+ and CD8+ T cells were sorted separately from peripheral blood before TCR sequencing.

CDR1 and CDR2 are drawn from the germline V gene (reference sequence): LNHDA, SQIVND. Relative to germline, V is 3 bases shorter and J is 0 bases shorter, with 6 bases between their ends. From the cysteine up to the phenylalanine, the CDR3 has a length of 13 residues. The entry retains the CDR3 DNA only, 39 bases that are in frame from base 1. Specimen: CD4+ or CD8+ T cells sorted from blood, collected in a trial of the OX40 agonist ivuxolimab. The clonotype originates from an adult with an advanced solid tumor such as melanoma, head and neck, liver or kidney cancer. The V gene is TRBV19 and the J gene is TRBJ2-7, with the D segment identity uncertain. CDR3 protein: CASSIAISYEQYF. The nucleotide sequence reads TGTGCCAGTAGTATCGCAATCTCCTACGAGCAGTACTTC. With all but the CDR3 taken from the reference TRBV19 and TRBJ2-7 genes, the full variable domain is: DGGITQSPKYLFRKEGQNVTLSCEQNLNHDAMYWYRQDPGQGLRLIYYSQIVNDFQKGDIAEGYSVSREKKESFPLTVTSAQKNPTAFYLCASSIAISYEQYFGPGTRLTVT.